This T cell receptor (beta chain) was captured in a study of blood T cell repertoires in COVID-19. Only a few counts were recorded for this clone. The CDR3 runs to 17 residues. The germline CDR1 and CDR2 sequences are SGHRS and YFSETQ. Trimming removed 4 bases at V and 0 bases at J, with 14 bases between. Per the authors' pipeline: Nucleated cell counts were estimated from reference gene primer amplification. The data were produced by immunoSEQ multiplex PCR, yet TCRdb's version contains in-frame clones alone and is incomplete. V, J and clone size were drawn from that table, and D and trimming were deduced from the DNA. Among around 120,000 clones listed, about 87% were seen once.

The specimen sequenced was peripheral blood. This receptor was taken from a woman aged 70-85 years with acute or convalescent COVID-19. J is TRBJ2-6 and V is TRBV5-1, with D possibly TRBD1 on 5 matching bases. The CDR3 DNA follows: TGCGCCAGCAGCCCTACCGAAGGGGTCTCTGGGGCCAACGTCCTGACTTTC. Its translation: CASSPTEGVSGANVLTF. The entire variable domain, with the rest obtained from reference TRBV5-1 and TRBJ2-6, is as follows: KAGVTQTPRYLIKTRGQQVTLSCSPISGHRSVSWYQQTPGQGLQFLFEYFSETQRNKGNFPGRFSGRQFSNSRSEMNVSTLELGDSALYLCASSPTEGVSGANVLTFGAGSRLTVL.